Listed here are 26 T cell receptor beta chains from one sample, sequenced in a study of blood T cell repertoires in COVID-19. Clones were sequenced by immunoSEQ multiplex PCR, and TCRdb holds only the in-frame ones, with some missing. The table lists about 360,000 clones, around 90% of them singletons. The source material was peripheral blood. The source is a human donor in a cohort sampled during active COVID-19.

The CDR3 nucleotides are TGTGCCAGCAGCTTGGTTAACTACAATGAGCAGTTCTTC. This encodes CASSLVNYNEQFF. The V call is TRBV5-4, the J call TRBJ2-1; D is ambiguous. This CDR3 is 13 amino acids long. CDR1 is SGHNT and CDR2 is YYREEE in the germline V gene (reference sequence). V dropped 0 bases and J dropped 3 bases, with 4 bases sitting between them.

This chain joins TRBV19 and TRBJ1-2; TRBD1 aligns across 7 bases. The CDR3 length is 17 residues. Germline lookup yields CDR1 LNHDA and CDR2 SQIVND (reference sequence). Trimming cost V 8 bases and J 0 bases; bases outside gene matches: 15. CDR3 amino acids: CASAPGTVLASNYGYTF. Here the CDR3 DNA reads TGTGCCAGTGCGCCCGGGACAGTGTTGGCCTCTAACTATGGCTACACCTTC.

The rearrangement links TRBV5-1 to TRBJ2-1; 10 bases map to TRBD2. The CDR3 is made up of 15 amino acids. The germline CDR1 and CDR2 sequences are SGHRS and YFSETQ. J was trimmed by 6 bases and V by 6 bases; bases with no gene match: 9. In DNA, the CDR3 is TGCGCCAGCACCAAGCGTCTAGCGGGAGTCAATGAGCAGTTCTTC. Translation gives CASTKRLAGVNEQFF.

The chain uses TRBV19 and TRBJ2-7; D possibly corresponds to TRBD1 (6 bases). This CDR3 spans 14 amino acids. Germline V gene data show CDR1 as LNHDA and CDR2 as SQIVND (reference sequence). V lost 0 bases and J lost 7, with 13 bases in between. DNA for the CDR3: TGTGCCAGTAGTATAGATCGACAAGGACAGGAGCAGTACTTC. Protein product: CASSIDRQGQEQYF. Filled out from reference TRBV19 and TRBJ2-7, the complete variable domain reads DGGITQSPKYLFRKEGQNVTLSCEQNLNHDAMYWYRQDPGQGLRLIYYSQIVNDFQKGDIAEGYSVSREKKESFPLTVTSAQKNPTAFYLCASSIDRQGQEQYFGPGTRLTVT.

The V gene is TRBV5-5, the J gene TRBJ2-7, with 9 bases fitting TRBD1. This CDR3 comprises 14 residues. Germline CDR1 and CDR2: SGHKS and YYEKEE (reference sequence). J gave up 5 bases and V 3 bases, and 6 bases lay outside the gene matches. The CDR3, as DNA: TGTGCCAGCAGCTCCGGGACAGGGATTAACGAGCAGTACTTC. Its protein is CASSSGTGINEQYF.

V usage is TRBV5-1 and J usage is TRBJ2-7; perhaps TRBD1 as D (5 bases). This CDR3 is built from 15 residues. Germline V CDR1 and CDR2: SGHRS, YFSETQ. V lost 7 bases and J lost 0, with 17 bases in between. The CDR3 DNA is TGCGCCAGCCAGAGTCAGGGTACCAGCTCCTACGAGCAGTACTTC. Encoded protein: CASQSQGTSSYEQYF.

This clone was seen only a few times. The chain recombines TRBV4-2 with TRBJ2-7; TRBD1 matches 9 bases. This CDR3 contains 16 residues. V was pared by 0 bases and J by 5 bases, with 8 bases of the junction left unmatched. CDR1 is LGHNA, CDR2 YNFKEQ, per germline. In DNA form, the CDR3 reads TGTGCCAGCAGCCAAGATGGGGGGACAGGGAGCGACGAGCAGTACTTC. It yields the protein CASSQDGGTGSDEQYF.

CDR3 protein: CASSFGSGDPNTGELFF. In DNA, the CDR3 is TGTGCCAGCAGCTTTGGGTCAGGCGATCCGAACACCGGGGAGCTGTTTTTT. V gene TRBV7-9 combines with J gene TRBJ2-2; no reliable D call. This CDR3 has 17 residues. The ends were cut back, 3 bases at V and 0 bases at J, with 14 bases in the middle. CDR1 is SEHNR, CDR2 FQNEAQ, per germline (reference sequence).

This rearrangement joins TRBV9 to TRBJ2-2; the match to TRBD2 covers 7 bases. V was pared by 0 bases and J by 4 bases, with 9 bases of the junction left unmatched. The CDR3 has 17 amino acids. Germline CDR1 is SGDLS and CDR2 is YYNGEE. The CDR3 sequence is CASSVAPLGGGTGELFF. CDR3 in DNA: TGTGCCAGCAGCGTAGCCCCCTTGGGGGGGGGCACCGGGGAGCTGTTTTTT.

The chain recombines TRBV19 with TRBJ2-3, with 7 positions matching TRBD1. Germline loops: CDR1 LNHDA, CDR2 SQIVND (reference sequence). Losses at the gene ends were 1 base for V and 5 bases for J; bases not matched to a gene: 6. CDR3 length equals 15 residues. The CDR3 loop reads CASSIGEGAGDTQYF. The CDR3 coding sequence is TGTGCCAGTAGTATAGGAGAGGGGGCGGGAGATACGCAGTATTTT.

This rearrangement joins TRBV2 to TRBJ2-7; TRBD1 matches 8 bases. Germline V CDR1 and CDR2: SNHLY, FYNNEI. This CDR3 has 16 residues. J gave up 2 bases and V 6 bases, and 12 bases lay outside the gene matches. The DNA for the CDR3 is TGTGCCAGCAGAATGACCGGGACAGGTTTACCCTACGAGCAGTACTTC. Translated: CASRMTGTGLPYEQYF.

This clone was seen only a few times. Other nucleotide sequences in the sample specify the same CDR3. The chain couples TRBV7-9 to TRBJ1-5; D may be TRBD1 (6 bases). The CDR3 length is 13 residues. The ends were cut back, 4 bases at V and 4 bases at J, with 8 bases in the middle. Per the germline V gene, CDR1 is SEHNR and CDR2 is FQNEAQ (reference sequence). CDR3 sequence reads: CASSSQGNQPQHF. CDR3 in DNA: TGTGCCAGCAGCTCACAGGGAAATCAGCCCCAGCATTTT.

This chain links TRBV6-5 with TRBJ1-2; tentative D call: TRBD1 (6 bases). V was trimmed by 6 bases and J by 2 bases, leaving 13 bases between them. The V gene's germline CDR1 is MNHEY and CDR2 SVGAGI. CDR3 length: 14 amino acids. The CDR3 sequence: CASSRDIRNYGYTF. CDR3 DNA sequence: TGTGCCAGCAGCCGGGACATCAGAAACTATGGCTACACCTTC.

The chain combines TRBV19 with TRBJ1-3, with TRBD1 matching 7 bases. With 8 bases clipped from V and 2 bases from J, the junction kept 6 bases outside the gene matches. The CDR3 covers 14 residues. The V gene's germline CDR1 is LNHDA and CDR2 SQIVND (reference sequence). The CDR3 sequence: CASHSTGAGNTIYF. CDR3 coding DNA: TGTGCCAGTCATTCTACAGGGGCTGGAAACACCATATATTTT. Full variable domain (outside the CDR3, taken from reference TRBV19 and TRBJ1-3): DGGITQSPKYLFRKEGQNVTLSCEQNLNHDAMYWYRQDPGQGLRLIYYSQIVNDFQKGDIAEGYSVSREKKESFPLTVTSAQKNPTAFYLCASHSTGAGNTIYFGEGSWLTVV.

The chain joins TRBV7-2 to TRBJ2-1, with D possibly TRBD2 on 5 matching bases. The length of the CDR3 is 19 residues. V was pared by 0 bases and J by 3 bases, with 21 bases between. CDR1 and CDR2 (germline): SGHTA, FQGNSA. CDR3 amino acids: CASSLALSSTRLHYNEQFF. CDR3 bases: TGTGCCAGCAGCTTAGCACTCTCTAGCACAAGACTCCACTACAATGAGCAGTTCTTC.

This sequence joins TRBV25-1 and TRBJ1-4, with 8 bases that match TRBD1. Looked up from germline, CDR1 is MGHDK and CDR2 is SYGVNS. This CDR3 comprises 14 residues. Trimming cost V 6 bases and J 7 bases; bases outside gene matches: 7. CDR3 nucleotide sequence: TGTGCCAGCAGCCTAACAGGGGGAGGTGAAAAACTGTTTTTT. As protein: CASSLTGGGEKLFF.

This rearrangement joins TRBV27 to TRBJ2-1, with 7 bases identical to TRBD2. Germline CDR1 reads MNHEY; CDR2 reads SMNVEV (reference sequence). V was pared by 0 bases and J by 0 bases, with 2 bases of the junction left unmatched. The CDR3 length is 16 residues. The CDR3 is CASSLSGGSSYNEQFF. DNA for the CDR3: TGTGCCAGCAGTTTATCGGGCGGGAGCTCCTACAATGAGCAGTTCTTC.

This sequence joins TRBV19 and TRBJ2-7; no firm D call. Per the germline V gene, CDR1 is LNHDA and CDR2 is SQIVND (reference sequence). CDR3 length equals 12 residues. Deletions cut 6 bases from V and 1 base from J, with 7 bases between. The CDR3: CASSTYSYEQYF. DNA of the CDR3: TGTGCCAGTAGCACATATTCCTACGAGCAGTACTTC.

V usage is TRBV7-3 and J usage is TRBJ2-3; 11 positions agree with TRBD2. The germline gives CDR1 SGHTA, CDR2 FQGTGA. The junction had 7 bases not matched to a gene; V was cut back by 0 bases and J by 8 bases. The CDR3 consists of 16 residues. CDR3 loop: CASSLTPTSGAPTQYF. CDR3 DNA: TGTGCCAGCAGCTTAACCCCGACTAGCGGGGCCCCTACGCAGTATTTT.

The chain recombines TRBV10-2 with TRBJ2-1; 12 positions agree with TRBD2. The junction had 15 bases not matched to a gene; V was cut back by 3 bases and J by 9 bases. The germline V gene has CDR1 WSHSY and CDR2 SAAADI. CDR3 size: 18 residues. CDR3 region: CASSERGTSGFLIGEQFF. The CDR3 nucleotides read TGCGCCAGCAGTGAAAGAGGGACTAGCGGGTTCCTCATTGGTGAGCAGTTCTTC.

The chain has TRBV19 and TRBJ1-1, with D possibly being TRBD1 (5 bases). Germline CDR1 is LNHDA and CDR2 is SQIVND (reference sequence). There are 14 residues in the CDR3. V was cut by 8 bases and J by 11 bases, with 24 bases left in between. In DNA form, the CDR3 reads TGTGCCAGTGGGGCCTCACCCGACAGTAGATCGGCTTTCTTT. It translates to CASGASPDSRSAFF.

J is TRBJ1-1 and V is TRBV5-1, with TRBD1 as a possible D gene (5 bases). Germline V gene lookup returns CDR1 SGHRS and CDR2 YFSETQ. V shed 0 bases and J shed 0 bases, with 15 bases lying between them. This CDR3 is 17 amino acids long. As DNA, the CDR3 is TGCGCCAGCAGCTTGGTGCATGGCAGGGCCGTGAACACTGAAGCTTTCTTT. Translated: CASSLVHGRAVNTEAFF.

The chain links TRBV5-1 to TRBJ2-2; 9 bases match TRBD2. Germline assignment: CDR1 SGHRS and CDR2 YFSETQ. The CDR3 is made up of 14 amino acids. With 3 bases clipped from V and 7 bases from J, the junction kept 4 bases outside the gene matches. CDR3 coding DNA: TGCGCCAGCAGCTACGTACTAGCGGGCGGGGAGCTGTTTTTT. Protein: CASSYVLAGGELFF.

CDR3 DNA: TGTGCCAGCAGTCCTACAGGGGGGGGGTCACCCCTCCACTTT. The encoded protein is CASSPTGGGSPLHF. The chain is built from TRBV28 and TRBJ1-6; 8 nucleotides align to TRBD1. J lost 10 bases, V lost 5 bases, and 7 bases had no gene match. The CDR3 spans 14 residues. Germline CDR1 and CDR2: MDHEN and SYDVKM.

The CDR3 region is CASSPQGTSYEQYF. The CDR3 nucleotides are TGTGCCAGCAGCCCCCAGGGAACTTCCTACGAGCAGTACTTC. The rearrangement joins TRBV7-8 to TRBJ2-7; tentative D call: TRBD1 (5 bases). V was cut by 5 bases and J by 1 base, with 12 bases left in between. Germline values: CDR1 SGHVS, CDR2 FQNEAQ. This CDR3 contains 14 residues.

The rearrangement uses TRBV2 and TRBJ2-1; a possible D gene is TRBD2 (7 bases). There are 16 residues in the CDR3. CDR1 and CDR2 (germline): SNHLY, FYNNEI. V lost 1 base, J lost 4 bases, and 14 bases lay in between. CDR3 sequence (DNA): TGTGCCAGCAGTGAAGGATCGGGGGGCGGGTACAATGAGCAGTTCTTC. It yields the protein CASSEGSGGGYNEQFF. Full variable domain (rest looked up from reference TRBV2 and TRBJ2-1): EPEVTQTPSHQVTQMGQEVILRCVPISNHLYFYWYRQILGQKVEFLVSFYNNEISEKSEIFDDQFSVERPDGSNFTLKIRSTKLEDSAMYFCASSEGSGGGYNEQFFGPGTRLTVL.